The sequence of this TCR beta chain was determined in a study of OX40 agonist ivuxolimab in advanced cancers. Regarding the research as a whole: The costimulatory receptor OX40 (CD134) was targeted by ivuxolimab, a fully human IgG2 agonistic monoclonal antibody. Prior anti-PD-1, anti-PD-L1 or anti-CTLA-4 therapy was permitted, and checkpoint inhibitors had been received by about 36% of dose-escalation patients. A male proportion of 82.7% and a mean age of roughly 55 years, ranging from 23 to 79, were recorded for the dose-escalation cohort. Partial responses occurred in three dose-escalation patients: two with cutaneous melanoma and one with hepatocellular carcinoma. The purpose of peripheral TCRbeta sequencing was to test whether ivuxolimab changed TCR sequence diversity and led to clonal T-cell expansion. The paper describes the monotherapy dose-escalation part (N = 52 patients) of the phase I trial of ivuxolimab. Intravenous ivuxolimab was administered to patients every 2 weeks at six dose levels: 0.01, 0.1, 0.3, 1.5, 3 and 10 mg/kg. Of the 50 to 55 dose-escalation patients, hepatocellular carcinoma was present in about 19, melanoma in some 15, renal cell carcinoma in 9 and head and neck cancer in 9.

Study-level results and caveats: After ivuxolimab, more expanded clones were found on average in CD8+ T cells than in CD4+ T cells. The antigen specificity of the peripheral T cells that underwent clonal expansion was not determined. At doses of 0.1 to 3.0 mg/kg, clonal expansion of both CD4+ and CD8+ T cells in blood was seen between baseline and week 6. Partial responders in the 0.1-3.0 mg/kg groups had among the lowest normalized peripheral clonal expansion, especially among CD8+ T cells. Low levels of normalized T-cell clonal expansion were also seen in some nonresponding patients.

Patients with autoimmune disease history or receiving systemic immunosuppression were excluded from the trial. In every dose cohort, peripheral blood was drawn for TCR sequencing at baseline, cycle 4 day 1, and cycle 7 day 1. The samples were taken from a phase I, first-in-human, multicenter, open-label dose-escalation trial of ivuxolimab. Adults with locally advanced or metastatic melanoma, renal cell carcinoma, hepatocellular carcinoma or head and neck squamous cell carcinoma were enrolled in the trial. Before TCR sequencing, CD4+ and CD8+ T cells were separately sorted from peripheral blood. Turning to this clone: It has no known antigen specificity. No much larger clone is present one base from it, and per-base qualities are unavailable.

The CDR3 covers 14 residues, taking in both the cysteine and the phenylalanine. The CDR3 DNA has 42 bases and is translated from base 1. V is pruned by 0 bases and J by 11 bases, leaving 10 bases of the junction without a gene match. The CDR1 and CDR2 encoded by the germline V gene are SGHRS and YFSETQ. For sequencing of the TCRbeta CDR3 region, genomic DNA was extracted from the sorted cells. TCRbeta CDR3 regions were sequenced using the immunoSEQ Assay. The clones in this table, taken by TCRdb from immuneACCESS, are in-frame only. Not every clone is retained; where verified, under half of the shortfall comes from an unresolved V gene, and the cause of the rest is unknown. In all, the sample holds 70,000 or so clones, and roughly 87% of those were seen once. Roughly 2.7% of the sample belongs to the ten largest clones.

This chain is built from TRBV5-1 and TRBJ2-5, and TRBD2 aligns with 7 junction nucleotides. The receptor was isolated from an adult with an advanced solid tumor such as melanoma, head and neck, liver or kidney cancer. This specimen was CD4+ or CD8+ T cells sorted from blood, taken in a trial of the OX40 agonist ivuxolimab. The CDR3 is CASSLGDYSGEQYF. The DNA is as follows: TGCGCCAGCAGCTTGGGGGACTACTCGGGGGAGCAGTACTTC. Outside the CDR3, residues come from the reference TRBV5-1 and TRBJ2-5 proteins, so the full variable domain is: KAGVTQTPRYLIKTRGQQVTLSCSPISGHRSVSWYQQTPGQGLQFLFEYFSETQRNKGNFPGRFSGRQFSNSRSEMNVSTLELGDSALYLCASSLGDYSGEQYFGPGTRLLVL.